This record covers a single T cell receptor (beta chain). What it binds is not known. The CDR3 has 14 amino acids. With V trimmed by 4 bases and J by 7 bases, 8 bases remained unmatched. CDR1 and CDR2 (germline): SQVTM, ANQGSEA. TCRdb itself ran the 5' RACE reads through MiXCR, one entry per CDR3 protein. Here the sample spans approximately 54,000 distinct CDR3 sequences, 10% to 15% being singletons. The sample originates from a study of T-cell memory formation after mild COVID-19. Study-level results: The authors did not confirm SARS-CoV-2 specificity of second-wave clones peaking day 37. Clones shrinking between day 15 and 85 showed a balanced CD4/CD8 split, and those that grew later tilted toward CD4+.

This TCR was sampled from a man aged 18 to 30 who had mild COVID-19 (a few samples of this study predate the infection). Cell type and time point are not known. The material sequenced was PBMCs or a T cell subset sorted from them (not recorded which). The chain is built from TRBV29-1 and TRBJ1-2; 11 nucleotides match TRBD1. The CDR3 nucleotides read TGCAGCGTTGTGGGGGGACAGGGGGGTCGTGGCTACACCTTC. Its translation: CSVVGGQGGRGYTF.